One and the same sample provided the 13 T cell receptor beta chains below, sequenced in a study of CD8 T cells in Susac syndrome. Random hexamers served to reverse transcribe roughly 0.45 to 1 ug RNA. TCRdb ran MiXCR on the immunoSEQ multiplex PCR reads and lists one entry per CDR3 protein. The table lists about 300,000 distinct CDR3 sequences, 89% of them singletons, with 0.18% in the top ten. The sequenced sample consisted of CD8+ T cells from PBMCs. The receptors derive from a human donor with multiple sclerosis.

This CDR3 reads CSARGRRDPREETQYF. The CDR3 region has the DNA TGCAGTGCTAGAGGGAGGCGGGACCCGAGGGAAGAGACCCAGTACTTC. The chain has TRBV20-1 and TRBJ2-5; D is perhaps TRBD2 (6 bases). Trimming shortened V by 1 base and J by 3 bases, and 18 bases separated the two germline ends. The CDR3 is made up of 16 amino acids. Germline V gene data show CDR1 as DFQATT and CDR2 as SNEGSKA (reference sequence).

The chain couples TRBV6-6 to TRBJ2-7; D is possibly TRBD1 (8 bases). With 5 bases removed from V and 3 bases from J, the gap between germline ends came to 14 bases. Per germline, CDR1 MNHNY and CDR2 SVGAGI (reference sequence). The CDR3 loop spans 14 amino acids. CDR3 protein: CASSSGTGRYEQYF. Here the CDR3 DNA reads TGTGCCAGCAGTAGCGGGACAGGACGCTACGAGCAGTACTTC.

The genes are TRBV28 and TRBJ1-3, with D possibly TRBD1 on 6 matching bases. The CDR3 sequence is 15 residues long. V was shortened by 5 bases and J by 0 bases, with 11 bases between the two germline ends. Germline CDR1 is MDHEN and CDR2 is SYDVKM. CDR3: CASSPTGNSGNTIYF. The CDR3 bases are TGTGCCAGCAGTCCGACAGGCAACTCTGGAAACACCATATATTTT.

The rearrangement joins TRBV7-9 to TRBJ2-3, with D possibly TRBD2 on 6 matching bases. The CDR3 length is 16 residues. The germline gives CDR1 SEHNR, CDR2 FQNEAQ (reference sequence). V lost 2 bases and J lost 2, with 14 bases in between. CDR3 DNA sequence: TGTGCCAGCAGCTTACTCGAGGGGAGGACCACAGATACGCAGTATTTT. Translation gives CASSLLEGRTTDTQYF.

V usage is TRBV9 and J usage is TRBJ2-7, with TRBD2 identical over 13 bases. Unmatched junction bases numbered 7, after V lost 3 bases and J lost 1 base. Per the germline V gene, CDR1 is SGDLS and CDR2 is YYNGEE. This CDR3 spans 17 amino acids. DNA for the CDR3: TGTGCCAGCAGCGCAACCGGGACTAGCGGGGCATCCTACGAGCAGTACTTC. Its translation is CASSATGTSGASYEQYF.

The rearrangement uses TRBV20-1 and TRBJ2-7; 8 bases are shared with TRBD2. Germline CDR1 is DFQATT and CDR2 is SNEGSKA (reference sequence). The CDR3 runs to 14 residues. The ends lost 1 base at V and 6 bases at J; junction bases unmatched: 8. The CDR3 nucleotides are TGCAGTGCTAGAGTAGGTTCCGGGGGGGGCGAGCAGTACTTC. It translates to CSARVGSGGGEQYF.

This clonotype appeared a single time. This chain uses TRBV23-1 with TRBJ2-2; 7 bases align to TRBD1. TRBV23-1 is an ORF, and what it does is uncertain. The CDR3 covers 16 residues. The V and J ends lost 8 bases and 2 bases, in that order; junction bases with no gene match: 11. The CDR3 here is CASPTGTDKNTGELFF. The DNA for the CDR3 is TGCGCCAGCCCAACCGGGACAGATAAAAACACCGGGGAGCTGTTTTTT.

This rearrangement joins TRBV29-1 to TRBJ2-7; D gene unclear. The CDR3 totals 12 residues. Germline loops: CDR1 SQVTM, CDR2 ANQGSEA. V was shortened by 4 bases and J by 1 base, with 8 bases between the two germline ends. The CDR3 DNA sequence: TGCAGCGTTGGACACGCTTCCTACGAGCAGTACTTC. Protein sequence: CSVGHASYEQYF.

The rearrangement links TRBV10-2 to TRBJ2-1; the D gene is possibly TRBD1 (6 bases). The CDR3 has 12 amino acids. Germline loops: CDR1 WSHSY, CDR2 SAAADI. Trimming shortened V by 6 bases and J by 5 bases, and 8 bases separated the two germline ends. CDR3 amino acids: CASRQGHNEQFF. In DNA, the CDR3 is TGCGCCAGCAGACAGGGTCACAATGAGCAGTTCTTC.

This chain uses TRBV19 with TRBJ2-5; 7 bases fit TRBD2. The germline CDR1 and CDR2 sequences are LNHDA and SQIVND (reference sequence). The CDR3 length is 15 residues. V lost 3 bases to trimming and J lost 5 bases; unmatched junction nucleotides: 9. CDR3 coding DNA: TGTGCCAGTAGTATTTCGGCGGGGGACGGTGAGACCCAGTACTTC. The encoded protein is CASSISAGDGETQYF.

The sample holds one count of this clonotype. V and J are TRBV30 and TRBJ1-2, with 7 bases identical to TRBD1. This CDR3 region has 12 residues. The ends lost 0 bases at V and 6 bases at J; junction bases unmatched: 1. Germline CDR1 reads GTSNPN; CDR2 reads SVGIG (reference sequence). The CDR3 is CAWSVTGNGYTF. As DNA, the CDR3 is TGTGCCTGGAGTGTGACAGGGAATGGCTACACCTTC.

This clonotype was counted once. The chain links TRBV5-6 to TRBJ2-1; 15 bases align to TRBD2. Germline V CDR1 and CDR2: SGHDT, YYEEEE. This CDR3 contains 19 residues. V was pared by 4 bases and J by 0 bases, with 8 bases of the junction left unmatched. The DNA for the CDR3 is TGTGCCAGCAGCCCGGGACTAGCGGGAGGCCTCTTCTCCTACAATGAGCAGTTCTTC. Translated, it gives CASSPGLAGGLFSYNEQFF.

V gene TRBV11-2 combines with J gene TRBJ2-1; unclear D gene. The CDR3 extends over 13 amino acids. V was pared by 1 base and J by 9 bases, with 10 bases between. CDR1 SGHAT and CDR2 FQNNGV come from the germline V gene. DNA for the CDR3: TGTGCCAGCAGCTTAGGAGGTTTAACTGAGCAGTTCTTC. The encoded protein is CASSLGGLTEQFF.